One sample yielded the 28 T cell receptor beta chains listed below, sequenced in a study of beta chain features in type 1 diabetes. Expressed TCRB transcripts were sequenced because the isolated RNA had all been reverse transcribed beforehand. Clones were sequenced by immunoSEQ multiplex PCR, and TCRdb holds only the in-frame ones, with some missing. The data contain around 40,000 clones, approximately 56% of them seen just once; the ten biggest clones take up 2.1%. The source material was Tregs from blood. These receptors came from a woman younger than 30 in good health.

V gene TRBV9 combines with J gene TRBJ2-1; a possible D gene is TRBD2 (5 bases). Trimming stripped 2 bases from V and 8 bases from J, with 11 bases between. Germline lookup yields CDR1 SGDLS and CDR2 YYNGEE. The length of the CDR3 is 13 residues. For the CDR3, the DNA is TGTGCCAGCAGCGTCCGTAGCGTTGATGAGCAGTTCTTC. It codes for CASSVRSVDEQFF.

The chain combines TRBV18 with TRBJ2-5, with D perhaps matching TRBD2 (7 bases). The J call may be mistaken, given a closer DNA end match to TRBJ2-7. Germline loops: CDR1 KGHSH, CDR2 LQKENI. The CDR3 runs 17 residues. The CDR3 coding sequence is TGTGCCAGCTCACCAACTCATCTGGGGGGCGGGAGCTACGAGCAGTACTTC. Translating it yields CASSPTHLGGGSYEQYF.

The chain uses TRBV13 and TRBJ1-2; 8 bases match TRBD1. The CDR3 covers 13 residues. After removal of 5 bases from V and 7 bases from J, the junction contained 6 bases not matched to a gene. Germline CDR1 is PRHDT and CDR2 is FYEKMQ (reference sequence). DNA of the CDR3: TGTGCCAGCAGCCGAGGACAGGGTGTTGGCTACACCTTC. This codes for CASSRGQGVGYTF.

The chain couples TRBV4-3 to TRBJ1-6, with D possibly TRBD1 on 6 matching bases. Germline CDR1 and CDR2: LGHNA and YSLEER. With 1 base removed from V and 4 bases from J, the gap between germline ends came to 14 bases. The CDR3 length is 17 residues. CDR3: CASSQVLGQQYNSPLHF. The CDR3, as DNA: TGCGCCAGCAGCCAAGTTCTAGGACAGCAGTATAATTCACCCCTCCACTTT.

Written as DNA, the CDR3 is TGCGCCAGCAGCTCACTAGCGGGAGGGCCCGGTGAGCAGTTCTTC. Translation: CASSSLAGGPGEQFF. The V and J genes are TRBV5-1 and TRBJ2-1; 13 bases match TRBD2. CDR1 and CDR2 (germline): SGHRS, YFSETQ. CDR3 length equals 15 residues. J was trimmed by 9 bases and V by 3 bases; bases with no gene match: 6.

This chain links TRBV28 with TRBJ2-5; D is perhaps TRBD2 (5 bases). This CDR3 has 14 amino acids. V lost 3 bases and J lost 5, with 13 bases in between. Germline CDR1 reads MDHEN; CDR2 reads SYDVKM. The CDR3 coding sequence is TGTGCCAGCAGTTTCTCGGGAAAATGGGAGACCCAGTACTTC. This gives the protein CASSFSGKWETQYF.

The rearrangement links TRBV7-9 to TRBJ1-1; D perhaps matches TRBD1 (5 bases). The V gene's germline CDR1 is SEHNR and CDR2 FQNEAQ (reference sequence). The V and J ends lost 4 bases and 11 bases respectively, with 14 bases between them. This CDR3 has 12 residues. The CDR3 loop reads CASSSPGVAAFF. CDR3 bases: TGTGCCAGCAGCTCGCCGGGGGTAGCGGCTTTCTTT.

V usage is TRBV10-3 and J usage is TRBJ2-5; the match to TRBD2 covers 10 bases. V lost 10 bases, J lost 1 base, and 15 bases stayed unmatched. The germline V gene has CDR1 ENHRY and CDR2 SYGVKD. The CDR3 totals 17 residues. CDR3 sequence (DNA): TGTGCCACCAAAAAGGGACTAGCGAACATCATCCAAGAGACCCAGTACTTC. Translating gives CATKKGLANIIQETQYF.

This rearrangement joins TRBV28 to TRBJ1-2, with D possibly TRBD1 on 5 matching bases. V lost 5 bases to trimming and J lost 2 bases, with 15 bases between them. From germline, CDR1 is MDHEN and CDR2 SYDVKM. The CDR3 consists of 15 residues. This CDR3 is CASSVPGNPNYGYTF. CDR3 in DNA: TGTGCCAGCAGTGTCCCAGGGAACCCAAACTATGGCTACACCTTC.

This clone appeared a single time. The CDR3: CASSFGSPGDWDTEAFF. The CDR3 bases are TGCGCCAGCAGCTTCGGCAGCCCGGGGGATTGGGACACTGAAGCTTTCTTT. The chain couples TRBV5-1 to TRBJ1-1; a possible D gene is TRBD1 (5 bases). The CDR3 runs to 17 residues. Germline V lookup: CDR1 SGHRS, CDR2 YFSETQ. Trimming took off 2 bases at V and 3 bases at J, with 20 bases between the two ends.

The chain recombines TRBV6-6 with TRBJ2-1; TRBD1 agrees at 7 bases. CDR1 is MNHNY and CDR2 is SVGAGI in the germline V gene (reference sequence). The trim removed 8 bases at V and 0 bases at J, leaving 1 base unmatched. The length of the CDR3 is 13 residues. This CDR3 is CASRDSSYNEQFF. The DNA of the CDR3 is TGTGCCAGCCGGGACAGCTCCTACAATGAGCAGTTCTTC.

Within the sample, this clone is medium-sized. The chain is built from TRBV28 and TRBJ2-7; 12 bases are a match to TRBD2. V shed 11 bases and J 2 bases; nucleotides not matched to a gene: 4. The CDR3 extends over 13 amino acids. From germline, CDR1 is MDHEN and CDR2 SYDVKM. The CDR3 region is CASLAGGPYEQYF. The CDR3 bases are TGTGCCTCACTAGCGGGGGGACCCTACGAGCAGTACTTC.

For this clone: Within the sample, other DNA sequences also encode this same CDR3. The chain carries TRBV7-2 and TRBJ2-7; 12 nucleotides line up with TRBD2. The CDR3 sequence is 16 residues long. Per the germline V gene, CDR1 is SGHTA and CDR2 is FQGNSA. J lost 6 bases, V lost 1 base, and 7 bases had no gene match. CDR3 region: CASSLEASGRAGEQYF. The CDR3 bases are TGTGCCAGCAGCTTAGAAGCTAGCGGGAGGGCGGGCGAGCAGTACTTC.

V usage is TRBV11-2 and J usage is TRBJ1-4; D might be TRBD1 (5 bases). The ends were cut back, 2 bases at V and 7 bases at J, with 14 bases in the middle. CDR1 and CDR2 from the germline V gene are SGHAT and FQNNGV. The CDR3 loop spans 15 amino acids. The CDR3 reads CASSLTGVYGEKLFF. CDR3 nucleotide sequence: TGTGCCAGCAGCTTAACGGGGGTCTACGGTGAAAAACTGTTTTTT. Variable domain in full (rest from reference TRBV11-2 and TRBJ1-4): EAGVAQSPRYKIIEKRQSVAFWCNPISGHATLYWYQQILGQGPKLLIQFQNNGVVDDSQLPKDRFSAERLKGVDSTLKIQPAKLEDSAVYLCASSLTGVYGEKLFFGSGTQLSVL.

With regard to this clone: This specimen includes other DNA sequences encoding the same CDR3. The rearrangement joins TRBV7-2 to TRBJ2-5; TRBD2 aligns across 12 bases. This CDR3 region has 16 residues. In germline, CDR1 is SGHTA, CDR2 FQGNSA. Unmatched junction bases numbered 2, after V lost 1 base and J lost 2 bases. The CDR3 sequence: CASSLGLAGGQETQYF. CDR3 DNA: TGTGCCAGCAGCTTAGGCCTAGCGGGAGGGCAAGAGACCCAGTACTTC.

The chain recombines TRBV10-3 with TRBJ2-1; tentative D call: TRBD2 (5 bases). In germline, CDR1 is ENHRY, CDR2 SYGVKD. The ends were cut back, 7 bases at V and 2 bases at J, with 12 bases in the middle. This CDR3 comprises 14 residues. The CDR3 nucleotides are TGTGCCATCAAGGGAGAGGGCACCTACAATGAGCAGTTCTTC. Protein product: CAIKGEGTYNEQFF.

The rearrangement joins TRBV7-6 to TRBJ2-1; 8 nucleotides match TRBD2. CDR3 size: 17 residues. J lost 3 bases, V lost 2 bases, and 9 bases had no gene match. Germline CDR1 and CDR2: SGHVS and FNYEAQ. DNA for the CDR3: TGTGCCAGCAGCTTACTCTCAAGCGGGAGCTTCTACAATGAGCAGTTCTTC. This translates into CASSLLSSGSFYNEQFF.

V usage is TRBV2 and J usage is TRBJ1-1; 7 bases agree with TRBD1. Per the germline V gene, CDR1 is SNHLY and CDR2 is FYNNEI. The trim removed 5 bases at V and 3 bases at J, leaving 6 bases unmatched. The CDR3 length is 14 residues. In DNA, the CDR3 is TGTGCCAGCAGTAAGACAGGGTGGGACACTGAAGCTTTCTTT. Its translation: CASSKTGWDTEAFF.

V and J are TRBV5-1 and TRBJ2-3, with 8 nucleotides matching TRBD2. This CDR3 has 15 residues. V lost 3 bases and J lost 6; bases outside the gene matches: 9. The germline V gene has CDR1 SGHRS and CDR2 YFSETQ. This CDR3 reads CASSYRAGEMDTQYF. In nucleotides, the CDR3 is TGCGCCAGCAGCTACCGAGCGGGAGAGATGGATACGCAGTATTTT.

V is TRBV30 and J is TRBJ2-1, with D possibly being TRBD2 (5 bases). V lost 6 bases and J lost 8, with 20 bases in between. Per the germline V gene, CDR1 is GTSNPN and CDR2 is SVGIG (reference sequence). The CDR3 totals 14 residues. The CDR3 region has the DNA TGTGCCTGCAGCAGAGGGCCTCAGAACGATGAGCAGTTCTTC. Its protein is CACSRGPQNDEQFF.

As for this clone: Germline and junction disagree at one end, which may indicate a read error. The chain combines TRBV5-1 with TRBJ2-1; 8 bases map to TRBD2. This CDR3 region has 17 residues. Germline lookup yields CDR1 SGHRS and CDR2 YFSETQ. CDR3 nucleotide sequence: TGCACCAGCAGCTTGCGATCAAGCGGGAGAAATTACAATGAGCAGTTCTTC. Residues: CTSSLRSSGRNYNEQFF.

V usage is TRBV30 and J usage is TRBJ1-2; TRBD1 matches at 9 bases. This CDR3 comprises 14 residues. Germline V CDR1 and CDR2: GTSNPN, SVGIG (reference sequence). Trimming removed 0 bases from V and 8 bases from J; junction bases left unmatched: 7. The CDR3 sequence: CAWSVTGGFGGYTF. The CDR3 region has the DNA TGTGCCTGGAGTGTTACAGGGGGCTTTGGAGGCTACACCTTC.

The chain joins TRBV18 to TRBJ2-7; D not resolved. CDR1 is KGHSH and CDR2 is LQKENI in the germline V gene. The CDR3 runs to 14 residues. V lost 1 base and J lost 1, with 8 bases in between. As DNA, the CDR3 is TGTGCCAGCTCACCACTCTGGAGTTCCTACGAGCAGTACTTC. Translating gives CASSPLWSSYEQYF.

Here the CDR3 reads CASSLGARGSDTQYF. In DNA, the CDR3 is TGTGCCAGCAGCTTGGGGGCCAGGGGATCAGATACGCAGTATTTT. This chain uses TRBV7-2 with TRBJ2-3; TRBD1 is a possible D gene (6 bases). Germline V CDR1 and CDR2: SGHTA, FQGNSA. The CDR3 is 15 amino acids. The V end lost 3 bases, the J end lost 4 bases, and 14 bases lay between the germline ends.

J is TRBJ1-5 and V is TRBV2; perhaps TRBD1 as D (6 bases). The germline CDR1 and CDR2 sequences are SNHLY and FYNNEI. The CDR3 runs 15 residues. Trimming shortened V by 5 bases and J by 1 base, and 12 bases separated the two germline ends. The CDR3: CASSLQGLSNQPQHF. As DNA, the CDR3 is TGTGCCAGCAGTTTACAGGGCCTGAGCAATCAGCCCCAGCATTTT.

This sequence joins TRBV6-6 and TRBJ2-5; possibly TRBD2 for D (6 bases). The CDR3 is made up of 15 amino acids. Trimming shortened V by 0 bases and J by 4 bases, and 12 bases separated the two germline ends. Per the germline V gene, CDR1 is MNHNY and CDR2 is SVGAGI (reference sequence). In nucleotides, the CDR3 is TGTGCCAGCAGTTACTCCACGGGGGTCGCAGAGACCCAGTACTTC. It translates to CASSYSTGVAETQYF.

This chain joins TRBV7-2 and TRBJ2-1; 7 bases are shared with TRBD2. Germline assignment: CDR1 SGHTA and CDR2 FQGNSA. This CDR3 contains 15 residues. V shed 4 bases and J 4 bases; nucleotides not matched to a gene: 7. CDR3 sequence: CASSYRDYRYNEQFF. The CDR3 coding sequence is TGTGCCAGCAGCTACCGGGACTACCGATACAATGAGCAGTTCTTC.

The chain has TRBV18 and TRBJ2-1, with 11 bases that match TRBD1. This CDR3 spans 15 amino acids. Germline values: CDR1 KGHSH, CDR2 LQKENI. Trimming cost V 3 bases and J 4 bases; bases outside gene matches: 2. CDR3 protein: CASSPRDRGYNEQFF. DNA for the CDR3: TGTGCCAGCTCACCCCGGGACAGGGGGTACAATGAGCAGTTCTTC.